These 22 T cell receptor beta chains came from one sample sequenced in a study of T cell responses to AZD1222 COVID-19 vaccine. Assay used: immunoSEQ multiplex PCR; TCRdb lists only in-frame clones, some missing. The sample includes some 110,000 clones, roughly 90% of them seen just once. Source: peripheral blood, taken 28 days after the second AZD1222 dose. Source of these receptors: an adult who received the AZD1222 COVID-19 vaccine.

The chain is built from TRBV7-3 and TRBJ1-1; 8 positions match TRBD1. After removal of 5 bases from V and 4 bases from J, the junction contained 3 bases not matched to a gene. Germline lookup yields CDR1 SGHTA and CDR2 FQGTGA. This CDR3 has 13 residues. Here the CDR3 DNA reads TGTGCCAGCAGCCCCGGACAGGGCACTGAAGCTTTCTTT. Its protein is CASSPGQGTEAFF.

The V and J genes are TRBV7-2 and TRBJ2-7; 10 bases agree with TRBD1. The ends lost 4 bases at V and 4 bases at J; junction bases unmatched: 10. Germline V gene data show CDR1 as SGHTA and CDR2 as FQGNSA. The CDR3 is made up of 16 amino acids. DNA of the CDR3: TGTGCCAGCAGCTCCACAACCGACAGGGGGCGGTACGAGCAGTACTTC. Amino acids: CASSSTTDRGRYEQYF. Together with reference TRBV7-2 and TRBJ2-7, the CDR3 gives the full variable domain: GAGVSQSPSNKVTEKGKDVELRCDPISGHTALYWYRQSLGQGLEFLIYFQGNSAPDKSGLPSDRFSAERTGGSVSTLTIQRTQQEDSAVYLCASSSTTDRGRYEQYFGPGTRLTVT.

The rearrangement uses TRBV7-8 and TRBJ2-2; TRBD1 or TRBD2 may be the D gene (5 bases each). Germline V lookup: CDR1 SGHVS, CDR2 FQNEAQ. The CDR3 runs to 14 residues. Trimming pared 7 bases from V and 4 bases from J, leaving 13 bases between. The CDR3 reads CASTRRGSTGELFF. CDR3 in DNA: TGTGCCAGCACCCGCCGGGGCAGCACCGGGGAGCTGTTTTTT.

The chain links TRBV5-5 to TRBJ2-7; D tentatively reads TRBD1 or TRBD2 (5 bases each). CDR3 size: 15 residues. Germline CDR1 and CDR2: SGHKS and YYEKEE (reference sequence). V lost 2 bases, J lost 0 bases, and 12 bases lay in between. Written as DNA, the CDR3 is TGTGCCAGCAGCTTTTTCGGGACGAGCTCCTACGAGCAGTACTTC. Translated, it gives CASSFFGTSSYEQYF.

The rearrangement uses TRBV29-1 and TRBJ2-7, with 8 bases matching TRBD1. Germline CDR1 and CDR2: SQVTM and ANQGSEA. The CDR3 has 13 residues. The V gene end was trimmed by 6 bases and the J gene end by 7 bases; junction bases not matched to a gene: 11. CDR3 in amino acids: CSVTGTGQLEQYF. CDR3 bases: TGCAGCGTGACCGGGACAGGTCAACTAGAGCAGTACTTC.

V and J are TRBV11-3 and TRBJ2-1, with no clear D. CDR1 and CDR2 from the germline V gene are SGHNT and YENEEA. Trimming removed 1 base from V and 0 bases from J, with 4 bases in between. The CDR3 sequence is 14 residues long. The CDR3 region is CASSLGGSYNEQFF. The CDR3 DNA reads as TGTGCCAGCAGCTTAGGGGGCTCCTACAATGAGCAGTTCTTC.

The V and J genes are TRBV9 and TRBJ2-6; D is ambiguous. Per the germline V gene, CDR1 is SGDLS and CDR2 is YYNGEE. The CDR3 is 15 amino acids. V gave up 0 bases and J gave up 0 bases, with 4 bases separating them. Here the CDR3 DNA reads TGTGCCAGCAGCGTAGTTGACTCTGGGGCCAACGTCCTGACTTTC. Amino acids: CASSVVDSGANVLTF.

V gene TRBV7-9 combines with J gene TRBJ2-1; D is possibly TRBD1 or TRBD2 (5 bases each). Germline CDR1 and CDR2: SEHNR and FQNEAQ (reference sequence). Trimming cost V 1 base and J 5 bases, with 12 bases left between them. The CDR3 runs 15 residues. CDR3 DNA sequence: TGTGCCAGCAGCTTAGGGGGACGGAGAAACAATGAGCAGTTCTTC. It encodes CASSLGGRRNNEQFF.

The gene calls are TRBV6-2 or TRBV6-3 and TRBJ1-6; TRBD1 is a possible D gene (5 bases). V was shortened by 5 bases and J by 8 bases, with 16 bases between the two germline ends. CDR1 MNHEY and CDR2 SVGEGT come from the germline V gene. The CDR3 sequence is 15 residues long. CDR3 residues: CASSGVEGSYSPLHF. The CDR3 bases are TGTGCCAGCAGTGGGGTGGAGGGGTCTTATTCACCCCTCCACTTT.

V and J are TRBV3-1 (or the pseudogene TRBV3-2) and TRBJ1-2, with TRBD1 as a possible D gene (6 bases). Germline CDR1 LGHDT, CDR2 YNNKEL (reference sequence). This CDR3 spans 16 amino acids. The V end was cut by 6 bases, the J end by 3 bases, with 20 bases between. Here the CDR3 reads CASSQLPGQGDYGYTF. The DNA of the CDR3 is TGTGCCAGCAGTCAACTACCGGGACAAGGGGACTATGGCTACACCTTC.

The rearrangement uses TRBV7-8 and TRBJ1-1, with 8 bases lining up with TRBD1. This CDR3 is built from 17 residues. With V trimmed by 5 bases and J by 0 bases, 11 bases remained unmatched. The germline CDR1 and CDR2 sequences are SGHVS and FQNEAQ. CDR3 sequence reads: CASSRITGGTVNTEAFF. The DNA for the CDR3 is TGTGCCAGCAGCCGAATCACAGGGGGGACGGTGAACACTGAAGCTTTCTTT. Full variable domain (missing parts from reference TRBV7-8 and TRBJ1-1): GAGVSQSPRYKVAKRGQDVALRCDPISGHVSLFWYQQALGQGPEFLTYFQNEAQLDKSGLPSDRFFAERPEGSVSTLKIQRTQQEDSAVYLCASSRITGGTVNTEAFFGQGTRLTVV.

V usage is TRBV2 and J usage is TRBJ2-7; D gene ambiguous. The V gene's germline CDR1 is SNHLY and CDR2 FYNNEI. The CDR3 is 12 amino acids. V was cut by 0 bases and J by 4 bases, with 4 bases left in between. The CDR3 loop is CASSEAGYEQYF. The CDR3 region has the DNA TGTGCCAGCAGTGAAGCGGGATACGAGCAGTACTTC.

The V call is TRBV4-3, the J call TRBJ1-4, with D tentatively TRBD1 (5 bases). Germline V gene sequence: CDR1 LGHNA, CDR2 YSLEER. V was trimmed by 0 bases and J by 8 bases, leaving 19 bases between them. This CDR3 is built from 17 residues. The CDR3 here is CASSQDFGTLNREKLFF. The CDR3, as DNA: TGCGCCAGCAGCCAAGATTTCGGCACCTTAAACAGGGAAAAACTGTTTTTT.

This clone has a single count. The rearrangement links TRBV11-2 to TRBJ1-1; possible D gene TRBD1, 5 bases. V lost 6 bases and J lost 11, with 13 bases in between. This CDR3 comprises 11 residues. Germline CDR1 and CDR2: SGHAT and FQNNGV. CDR3 nucleotides: TGTGCCAGCAGGAGGGGCCGGGCCGCTTTCTTT. Protein sequence: CASRRGRAAFF.

The CDR3 nucleotides are TGTGCCAGCAGCCCCCCAGGTGTTAATCAGCCCCAGCATTTT. This sequence encodes CASSPPGVNQPQHF. The V and J genes are TRBV6-6 and TRBJ1-5; D gene unclear. V lost 6 bases and J lost 4, with 13 bases in between. CDR3 length: 14 amino acids. Germline values: CDR1 MNHNY, CDR2 SVGAGI (reference sequence).

This clone came up a few times. The CDR3 coding sequence is TGTGCCAGCAGCTTAGACAGATTGGGACAGGGTCGAGAAAAACTGTTTTTT. Translating gives CASSLDRLGQGREKLFF. The chain couples TRBV11-2 to TRBJ1-4, with 9 bases aligning to TRBD1. Germline V gene sequence: CDR1 SGHAT, CDR2 FQNNGV. V was pared by 0 bases and J by 8 bases, with 10 bases of the junction left unmatched. This CDR3 comprises 17 residues. Full variable domain (outside the CDR3, taken from reference TRBV11-2 and TRBJ1-4): EAGVAQSPRYKIIEKRQSVAFWCNPISGHATLYWYQQILGQGPKLLIQFQNNGVVDDSQLPKDRFSAERLKGVDSTLKIQPAKLEDSAVYLCASSLDRLGQGREKLFFGSGTQLSVL.

The rearrangement uses TRBV15 and TRBJ1-1, with D possibly being TRBD1 (5 bases). V shed 0 bases and J shed 8 bases, with 7 bases lying between them. The V gene's germline CDR1 is LNHNV and CDR2 YYDKDF (reference sequence). CDR3 size: 12 residues. Here the CDR3 reads CATSRDAGEAFF. CDR3 sequence (DNA): TGTGCCACCAGCAGAGACGCAGGGGAAGCTTTCTTT.

The V gene is TRBV7-9, the J gene TRBJ1-1; the D gene is possibly TRBD1 (5 bases). Germline CDR1 reads SEHNR; CDR2 reads FQNEAQ (reference sequence). V lost 11 bases, J lost 2 bases, and 18 bases lay in between. The CDR3 length is 14 residues. This CDR3 reads CAAQLGRINTEAFF. CDR3 sequence (DNA): TGTGCCGCCCAGCTGGGGCGGATTAACACTGAAGCTTTCTTT.

The chain employs TRBV29-1 and TRBJ2-1; 7 bases fit TRBD2. The CDR3 is 15 amino acids. V lost 7 bases, J lost 3 bases, and 12 bases stayed unmatched. In germline, CDR1 is SQVTM, CDR2 ANQGSEA. The CDR3 nucleotides are TGCAGCGCCCCTAGGGGAGGGCCTGTCTACAATGAGCAGTTCTTC. This codes for CSAPRGGPVYNEQFF.

The rearrangement links TRBV13 to TRBJ2-7; no firm D call. Germline V gives CDR1 PRHDT, CDR2 FYEKMQ (reference sequence). Trimming removed 5 bases from V and 1 base from J, with 12 bases in between. The CDR3 runs to 14 residues. Written as DNA, the CDR3 is TGTGCCAGCAGCACCACCGGGTCATCCTACGAGCAGTACTTC. This gives the protein CASSTTGSSYEQYF.

The chain joins TRBV5-1 to TRBJ2-5, with TRBD1 matching over 7 bases. The CDR3 has 16 residues. J was trimmed by 1 base and V by 7 bases; bases with no gene match: 13. In germline, CDR1 is SGHRS, CDR2 YFSETQ. The CDR3 protein is CASGSSGTATQETQYF. The DNA of the CDR3 is TGCGCCAGCGGCAGCTCCGGGACAGCTACCCAAGAGACCCAGTACTTC.

This chain uses TRBV4-2 with TRBJ2-2, with D unresolved. With 3 bases removed from V and 6 bases from J, the gap between germline ends came to 5 bases. The CDR3 sequence is 12 residues long. CDR1 and CDR2 from the germline V gene are LGHNA and YNFKEQ. CDR3: CASSHYAGELFF. The CDR3 DNA follows: TGTGCCAGCAGCCATTACGCCGGGGAGCTGTTTTTT.